This TCR beta chain was captured in a study of response to subunit inactivated influenza vaccine. Notes on the study in general: Authors suggested each seasonal flu vaccination may recruit only limited numbers of new T cells.

One entry per CDR3 protein, called by TCRdb with MiXCR from the RT-PCR reads. The sample includes about 650,000 distinct CDR3 sequences, 15% to 19% seen only once; the top ten take 11%. This clonotype turned up a few times. Its antigen is undetermined. The trim removed 0 bases at V and 5 bases at J, leaving 7 bases unmatched. CDR3 length: 15 amino acids. CDR1 DFQATT and CDR2 SNEGSKA come from the germline V gene (reference sequence). The sequenced sample was PBMCs from blood, obtained 11 to 12 days after vaccination. The receptor comes from a man aged 50-59 years who received an inactivated influenza vaccine. The gene calls are TRBV20-1 and TRBJ2-5, with 9 bases fitting TRBD2. The CDR3 coding sequence is TGCAGTGCTAGAGACCCTAGCGGGGCATGGGAGACCCAGTACTTC. Its protein is CSARDPSGAWETQYF.